These T cell receptor beta chains were read from a single sample in a study of shared T cell receptors in the human thymus. Clones were sequenced by immunoSEQ multiplex PCR, and TCRdb holds only the in-frame ones, with some missing. The table has more than 550,000 clones, approximately 83% seen once; the top ten hold roughly 0.01%. This same sample was also part of a study on human thymus T cells.

The sequenced sample consisted of thymocytes. The origin of the receptors is a girl in the first two years of life with a congenital heart defect. Each CDR3 is given with its conserved first and last residue. Fields, in order: clone size, V gene, J gene, D gene, CDR3 protein, CDR3 DNA. A D gene is named only where the DNA matches it firmly. Only some rows state a clone size, as once, few, many or a class for expanded clones.

>.|TRBV10-1|TRBJ1-4|.
CASSESTGLNEKLFF
TGCGCCAGCAGTGAGTCGACGGGTCTAAATGAAAAACTGTTTTTT
>.|TRBV2|TRBJ1-5|TRBD1
CASKQGNQPQHF
TGTGCCTCGAAACAGGGGAATCAGCCCCAGCATTTT
>.|TRBV27|TRBJ1-2|.
CASSPPSHRTDGRVGYGYTF
TGTGCCAGCAGTCCTCCCTCCCATAGGACAGACGGGCGTGTGGGCTATGGCTACACCTTC
>once|TRBV10-2|TRBJ1-5|TRBD1
CASSDPDRGVISNQPQHF
TGCGCCAGCAGTGATCCCGACAGGGGCGTGATTAGCAATCAGCCCCAGCATTTT
>.|TRBV9|TRBJ1-6|.
CASSVGQFGSYNSPLHF
TGTGCCAGCAGCGTAGGACAATTCGGCTCCTATAATTCACCCCTCCACTTT
>.|TRBV7-3|TRBJ1-2|.
CASSHYYRGVVGASRDYTF
TGTGCCAGCAGCCATTACTACCGTGGGGTTGTGGGGGCTTCTAGGGACTACACCTTC
>.|TRBV2|TRBJ1-2|.
CASRNIGVANYGYTF
TGTGCCAGCAGAAATATAGGGGTTGCTAACTATGGCTACACCTTC
>.|TRBV15|TRBJ2-5|.
CATSRDGGFQETQYF
TGTGCCACCAGCAGAGATGGAGGGTTTCAAGAGACCCAGTACTTC
>.|TRBV11-2|TRBJ2-7|TRBD2
CASSLGTSASYEQYF
TGTGCCAGCAGCTTAGGGACTAGCGCTTCCTACGAGCAGTACTTC
>.|TRBV4-1|TRBJ2-5|TRBD2
CASSQFDSSRGGRRMETQYF
TGCGCCAGCAGCCAATTTGACTCGTCTCGGGGGGGGCGACGCATGGAGACCCAGTACTTC
>.|TRBV11-2|TRBJ1-2|TRBD1
CASSSQTGASYGYTF
TGTGCCAGCAGCTCACAGACAGGGGCCTCCTATGGCTACACCTTC
>.|TRBV13|TRBJ1-2|.
CASSLGGGQTYGYTF
TGTGCCAGCAGCTTAGGTGGAGGACAGACCTATGGCTACACCTTC
>.|TRBV5-1|TRBJ1-2|.
CASNHSPGPVYGYTF
TGCGCCAGCAACCACTCCCCAGGGCCTGTCTATGGCTACACCTTC
>.|TRBV4-3|TRBJ1-2|.
CASSPLLVGEHGYTF
TGCGCCAGCAGCCCCCTCTTGGTCGGGGAACATGGCTACACCTTC
>.|TRBV7-9|TRBJ2-3|.
CASSFHGGGRTDTQYF
TGTGCCAGCAGCTTCCATGGCGGGGGCCGCACAGATACGCAGTATTTT
>.|TRBV25-1|TRBJ2-7|TRBD1
CASRPSGQDYEQYF
TGTGCCAGCAGGCCCTCGGGACAGGACTACGAGCAGTACTTC
>.|TRBV28|TRBJ1-5|TRBD1
CASRTGGVGQPQHF
TGTGCCAGCAGGACAGGGGGCGTGGGTCAGCCCCAGCATTTT
>.|TRBV6-4|TRBJ1-5|.
CASSTGSSNQPQHF
TGTGCCAGCAGTACAGGGTCTAGCAATCAGCCCCAGCATTTT
>.|TRBV2|TRBJ1-1|.
CASSDRGRATEAFF
TGTGCCAGCAGTGATCGGGGAAGGGCCACTGAAGCTTTCTTT
>.|TRBV5-1|TRBJ2-7|TRBD1
CASSLDSGGYEQYF
TGCGCCAGCAGCTTGGACTCAGGGGGCTACGAGCAGTACTTC
>.|TRBV5-1|TRBJ2-2|TRBD2
CASTSGGMNTGELFF
TGCGCCAGCACCTCGGGAGGGATGAACACCGGGGAGCTGTTTTTT
>.|TRBV7-2|TRBJ1-1|TRBD1
CASSTEAPGGSTEAFF
TGTGCCAGCAGTACAGAGGCCCCAGGGGGATCCACTGAAGCTTTCTTT
>.|TRBV5-1|TRBJ1-5|.
CASSLRGQENQPQHF
TGCGCCAGCAGCTTGAGAGGACAAGAAAATCAGCCCCAGCATTTT
>few|TRBV5-1|TRBJ2-4|.
CASSLGSSPVAKNIQYF
TGCGCCAGCAGCTTGGGGTCAAGCCCTGTAGCCAAAAACATTCAGTACTTC
>.|TRBV5-1|TRBJ1-2|.
CASSLALTGGYTF
TGCGCCAGCAGCTTGGCCCTCACGGGGGGCTACACCTTC
>.|TRBV15|TRBJ2-3|TRBD1
CATSRGQGSFSGSTDTQYF
TGTGCCACCAGCAGAGGACAGGGGAGTTTTTCTGGATCCACAGATACGCAGTATTTT
>few|TRBV10-3|TRBJ1-6|TRBD1
CAISRYRGHGGSPLHF
TGTGCCATCAGTAGGTATAGGGGGCACGGAGGGTCACCCCTCCACTTT
>.|TRBV11-2|TRBJ2-7|.
CASSLDWQGRHEQYF
TGTGCCAGCAGCTTAGATTGGCAGGGGAGACACGAGCAGTACTTC
>few|TRBV6-6|TRBJ1-2|.
CASSFEGYTF
TGTGCCAGCAGTTTTGAGGGCTACACCTTC
>.|TRBV11-2|TRBJ1-6|.
CASSSPAPERVYNSPLHF
TGTGCCAGCAGCTCCCCGGCCCCGGAACGGGTCTATAATTCACCCCTCCACTTT
>.|TRBV28|TRBJ2-1|.
CASSSGTYNEQFF
TGTGCCAGCAGCTCGGGGACTTACAATGAGCAGTTCTTC
>.|TRBV5-1|TRBJ1-1|TRBD1
CASSSPGQLNTEAFF
TGCGCCAGCAGCTCTCCGGGACAGCTGAACACTGAAGCTTTCTTT
>.|TRBV10-3|TRBJ1-5|.
CAISEPNQPQHF
TGTGCCATCAGTGAGCCAAATCAGCCCCAGCATTTT
>once|TRBV15|TRBJ1-4|.
CATSRNRQSNEKLFF
TGTGCCACCAGCAGGAATCGACAGAGTAATGAAAAACTGTTTTTT
>.|TRBV6-5|TRBJ1-4|TRBD1
CASSYATGRNEKLFF
TGTGCCAGCAGTTATGCGACAGGGCGGAATGAAAAACTGTTTTTT
>.|TRBV10-3|TRBJ2-1|.
CAISAGVNEQFF
TGTGCCATCAGTGCAGGGGTCAATGAGCAGTTCTTC
>.|TRBV6-5|TRBJ1-3|TRBD1
CASSYPPGQGRNTIYF
TGTGCCAGCAGTTATCCACCGGGACAGGGGAGAAACACCATATATTTT
>.|TRBV15|TRBJ1-1|.
CATSSGQGLNTEAFF
TGTGCCACCAGCAGTGGGCAGGGGTTGAACACTGAAGCTTTCTTT
>.|TRBV6-6|TRBJ1-5|TRBD1
CASSLDRTAPNQPQHF
TGTGCCAGCAGTTTGGACAGGACGGCCCCTAATCAGCCCCAGCATTTT
>few|TRBV7-2|TRBJ1-5|TRBD1
CASSLGGGQVSNQPQHF
TGTGCCAGCAGCTTGGGCGGAGGACAGGTTAGCAATCAGCCCCAGCATTTT
>.|TRBV20-1|TRBJ1-2|.
CSAQGGYGYTF
TGCAGTGCCCAAGGCGGCTATGGCTACACCTTC
>.|TRBV5-1|TRBJ2-7|TRBD1
CASSLAVQGKSYEQYF
TGCGCCAGCAGCTTGGCCGTACAGGGGAAATCCTACGAGCAGTACTTC
>.|TRBV19|TRBJ1-1|.
CASSLDSRMNTEAFF
TGTGCCAGTAGCCTGGACAGCCGCATGAACACTGAAGCTTTCTTT
>.|TRBV29-1|TRBJ1-2|TRBD1
CSTRTGTNYGYTF
TGCAGCACCCGGACAGGGACTAACTATGGCTACACCTTC
>.|TRBV18|TRBJ2-3|.
CASSPPYGSCKPSTDTQYF
TGTGCCAGCTCACCACCTTATGGCTCCTGTAAACCTAGCACAGATACGCAGTATTTT